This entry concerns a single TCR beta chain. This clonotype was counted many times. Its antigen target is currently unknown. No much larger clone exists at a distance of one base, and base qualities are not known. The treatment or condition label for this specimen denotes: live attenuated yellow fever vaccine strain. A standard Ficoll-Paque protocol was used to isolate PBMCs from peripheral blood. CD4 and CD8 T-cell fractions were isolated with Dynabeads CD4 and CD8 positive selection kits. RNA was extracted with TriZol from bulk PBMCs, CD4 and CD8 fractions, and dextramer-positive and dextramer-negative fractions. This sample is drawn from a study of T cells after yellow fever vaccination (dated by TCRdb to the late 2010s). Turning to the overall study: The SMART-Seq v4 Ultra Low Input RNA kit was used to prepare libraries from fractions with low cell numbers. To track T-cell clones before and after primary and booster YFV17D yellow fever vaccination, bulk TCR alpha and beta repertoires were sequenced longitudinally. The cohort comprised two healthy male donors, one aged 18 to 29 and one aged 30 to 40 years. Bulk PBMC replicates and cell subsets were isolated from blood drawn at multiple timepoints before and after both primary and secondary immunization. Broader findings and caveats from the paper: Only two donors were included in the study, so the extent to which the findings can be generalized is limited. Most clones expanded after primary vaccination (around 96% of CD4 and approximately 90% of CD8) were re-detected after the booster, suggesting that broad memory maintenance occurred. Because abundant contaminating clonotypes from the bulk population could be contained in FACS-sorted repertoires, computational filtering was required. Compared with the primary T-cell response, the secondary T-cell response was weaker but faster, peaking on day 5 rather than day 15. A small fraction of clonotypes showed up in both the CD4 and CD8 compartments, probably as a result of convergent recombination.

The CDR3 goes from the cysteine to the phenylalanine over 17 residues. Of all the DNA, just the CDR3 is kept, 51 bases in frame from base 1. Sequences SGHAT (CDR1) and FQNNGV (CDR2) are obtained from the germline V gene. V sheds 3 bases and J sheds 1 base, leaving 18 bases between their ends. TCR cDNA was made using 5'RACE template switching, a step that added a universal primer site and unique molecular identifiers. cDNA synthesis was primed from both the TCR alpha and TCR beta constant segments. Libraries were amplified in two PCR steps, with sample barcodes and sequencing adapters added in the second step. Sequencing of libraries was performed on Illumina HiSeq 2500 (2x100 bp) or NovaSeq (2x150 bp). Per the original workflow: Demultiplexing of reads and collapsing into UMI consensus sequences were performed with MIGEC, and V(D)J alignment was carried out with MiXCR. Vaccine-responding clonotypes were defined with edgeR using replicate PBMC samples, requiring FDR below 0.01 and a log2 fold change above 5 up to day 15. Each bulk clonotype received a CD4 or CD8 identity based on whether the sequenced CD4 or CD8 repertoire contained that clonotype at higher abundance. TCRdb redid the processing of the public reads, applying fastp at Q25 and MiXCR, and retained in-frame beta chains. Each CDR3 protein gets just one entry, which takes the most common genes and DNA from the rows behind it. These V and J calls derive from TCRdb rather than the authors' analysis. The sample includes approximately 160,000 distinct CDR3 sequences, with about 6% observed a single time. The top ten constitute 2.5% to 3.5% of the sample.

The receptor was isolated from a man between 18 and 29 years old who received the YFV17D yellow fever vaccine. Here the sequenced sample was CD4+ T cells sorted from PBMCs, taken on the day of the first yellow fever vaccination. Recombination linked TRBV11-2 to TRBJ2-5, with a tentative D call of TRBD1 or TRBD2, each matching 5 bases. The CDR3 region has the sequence CASSFSPGRFPQETQYF. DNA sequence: TGTGCCAGCAGCTTCAGTCCGGGGCGGTTCCCCCAAGAGACCCAGTACTTC.